This T cell receptor beta chain derives from a study of Tregs in tolerant kidney transplant recipients. Thawed PBMCs were FACS-sorted into unstimulated CD4+CD25+CD127- regulatory T cells, CD4+CD25- non-regulatory cells, CD4 and CD8 cells. The sample holds one count of this clone. Its antigen is unknown. Clones were read by immunoSEQ multiplex PCR, and TCRdb kept only the in-frame ones, dropping some. This table has fewer than 80,000 clones, about 88% appearing once. Whole-study results and caveats: Findings come from small patient numbers and require larger validation.

The CDR3 has 15 residues. V lost 4 bases to trimming and J lost 6 bases; unmatched junction nucleotides: 9. Per germline, CDR1 MNHEY and CDR2 SVGAGI. The material sequenced was CD4+ T cells from blood, taken before the transplant. This sequence joins TRBV6-5 and TRBJ2-4; 7 positions agree with TRBD1. This TCR derives from a human donor who received a combined kidney and bone marrow transplant. The CDR3 loop reads CASSLTGLTLNIQYF. Here the CDR3 DNA reads TGTGCCAGCAGTTTGACAGGGTTGACATTAAACATTCAGTACTTC.